This T cell receptor (beta chain) was documented in a study of monozygotic twins with inflammatory bowel disease. TCRdb re-called the 5' RACE reads; one entry per CDR3 protein, DNA not given. The ten top clones account for around 1.5%, within a sample of roughly 200,000 distinct CDR3 sequences. There are 16 residues in the CDR3. Germline V lookup: CDR1 SGHRS, CDR2 YFSETQ. V and J are TRBV5-1 and TRBJ1-6; without DNA, the TCRdb call of TRBD1 cannot be checked. This clonotype was obtained from a human donor with ulcerative colitis or Crohn's disease, or a healthy co-twin of an affected twin (not recorded which). What was sequenced was blood. The CDR3 protein is CASSLTGQRDNSPLHF.